These 20 T cell receptor beta chains came from one sample sequenced in a study of T-cell memory formation after mild COVID-19. TCRdb used MiXCR to reprocess the 5' RACE reads, holding one entry per CDR3 protein. The table records a few hundred thousand distinct CDR3 sequences, about 23% of them present only once. The sequencing input was PBMCs or a T cell subset sorted from them (not recorded which). These receptors all stem from an adult woman who had mild COVID-19 (a few samples of this study predate the infection). Cell type and time point are not known.

The chain has TRBV24-1 and TRBJ2-3; TRBD1 is a possible D gene (6 bases). CDR1 and CDR2 (germline): KGHDR, SFDVKD. This CDR3 is built from 14 residues. Deletions cut 5 bases from V and 5 bases from J, with 13 bases between. The CDR3 protein is CATSGRGSKDTQYF. CDR3 DNA: TGTGCCACCAGTGGAAGGGGGTCGAAAGATACGCAGTATTTT.

This clonotype was seen more than once but under ten times. This chain links TRBV24-1 with TRBJ2-1; D unclear. Germline V gives CDR1 KGHDR, CDR2 SFDVKD. The CDR3 spans 12 residues. The V end lost 4 bases, the J end lost 6 bases, and 6 bases lay between the germline ends. The CDR3 region has the DNA TGTGCCACCAGTGAACGGATCAATGAGCAGTTCTTC. It codes for CATSERINEQFF.

The chain uses TRBV9 and TRBJ2-1; the D gene could be TRBD1 or TRBD2 (5 bases each). The CDR3 spans 13 residues. V lost 4 bases and J lost 10, with 15 bases in between. CDR1 and CDR2 (germline): SGDLS, YYNGEE. CDR3 nucleotide sequence: TGTGCCAGCAGCCTAGGTGGGGGTTACGAGCAGTTCTTC. It codes for CASSLGGGYEQFF. The complete variable domain, with remaining parts taken from reference TRBV9 and TRBJ2-1, reads DSGVTQTPKHLITATGQRVTLRCSPRSGDLSVYWYQQSLDQGLQFLIQYYNGEERAKGNILERFSAQQFPDLHSELNLSSLELGDSALYFCASSLGGGYEQFFGPGTRLTVL.

This clonotype was picked up a small number of times. The V and J genes are TRBV12-3 or TRBV12-4 and TRBJ1-1; perhaps TRBD1 as D (6 bases). This CDR3 is 14 amino acids long. The germline V and J ends were trimmed by 6 bases and 5 bases, with 16 bases remaining between them. CDR3 sequence reads: CASSYEGVGTEAFF. The CDR3 coding sequence is TGTGCCAGCAGCTATGAGGGGGTCGGAACTGAAGCTTTCTTT.

In this sample, this clonotype turned up a few times. This chain connects TRBV4-1 to TRBJ2-5, with D possibly being TRBD2 (7 bases). CDR3 length equals 17 residues. V lost 4 bases, J lost 2 bases, and 20 bases lay in between. Per germline, CDR1 MGHRA and CDR2 YSYEKL. In DNA, the CDR3 is TGCGCCAGCAGCCCGGGGGGTCCAGGGGACGATCAAGAGACCCAGTACTTC. This gives the protein CASSPGGPGDDQETQYF.

V gene TRBV29-1 combines with J gene TRBJ2-5, with TRBD1 identical over 8 bases. The CDR3 length is 14 residues. The V gene end was trimmed by 0 bases and the J gene end by 5 bases; junction bases not matched to a gene: 5. Germline V gene sequence: CDR1 SQVTM, CDR2 ANQGSEA. The DNA of the CDR3 is TGCAGCGTTGAAGACGGGCAGGGGGCGGAGACCCAGTACTTC. Translated, it gives CSVEDGQGAETQYF.

This clonotype was seen only a few times. The chain employs TRBV5-1 and TRBJ2-5; D is possibly TRBD2 (5 bases). Germline CDR1 and CDR2: SGHRS and YFSETQ. V lost 0 bases, J lost 5 bases, and 17 bases lay in between. The CDR3 contains 16 residues. The CDR3 protein is CASSLGRGSRSETQYF. For the CDR3, the DNA is TGCGCCAGCAGCTTGGGCCGGGGTAGTCGGTCGGAGACCCAGTACTTC. Full variable domain (missing parts from reference TRBV5-1 and TRBJ2-5): KAGVTQTPRYLIKTRGQQVTLSCSPISGHRSVSWYQQTPGQGLQFLFEYFSETQRNKGNFPGRFSGRQFSNSRSEMNVSTLELGDSALYLCASSLGRGSRSETQYFGPGTRLLVL.

The chain recombines TRBV25-1 with TRBJ1-2, with D perhaps TRBD1 (5 bases). Germline V CDR1 and CDR2: MGHDK, SYGVNS. This CDR3 comprises 17 residues. V was pared by 0 bases and J by 5 bases, with 19 bases between. CDR3 in DNA: TGTGCCAGCAGTGAATATGGGGTTGCGCAGGGATTATATGGCTACACCTTC. This translates into CASSEYGVAQGLYGYTF.

The gene calls are TRBV7-8 and TRBJ2-7; 7 bases are shared with TRBD2. Germline CDR1 is SGHVS and CDR2 is FQNEAQ. There are 15 residues in the CDR3. The V segment lost 4 bases and the J segment 5 bases; nucleotides outside the gene matches: 11. In DNA, the CDR3 is TGTGCCAGCAGCTCCCTCACGGGACTAAGGAACGAGCAGTACTTC. As protein: CASSSLTGLRNEQYF.

The sample holds a few counts of this clonotype. The chain uses TRBV7-6 and TRBJ2-3; possible D gene TRBD2, 6 bases. The CDR3 is made up of 13 amino acids. Trimming stripped 5 bases from V and 2 bases from J, with 8 bases between. The germline V gene encodes CDR1 SGHVS and CDR2 FNYEAQ. For the CDR3, the DNA is TGTGCCAGCAGCCGGGACTTCACAGATACGCAGTATTTT. This gives the protein CASSRDFTDTQYF.

V and J are TRBV6-2 or TRBV6-3 and TRBJ1-1; perhaps TRBD1 as D (5 bases). The CDR3 totals 17 residues. Between the trimmed V and J ends, which lost 2 bases and 5 bases, there was a span of 21 bases. Germline V gene sequence: CDR1 MNHEY, CDR2 SVGEGT. The chain's CDR3 is CASSYILTGEVVTEAFF. In DNA form, the CDR3 reads TGTGCCAGCAGTTACATCCTCACAGGAGAAGTGGTTACTGAAGCTTTCTTT.

This clonotype was detected many times. V gene TRBV27 combines with J gene TRBJ2-2; a weak D match, TRBD2 (7 bases). Germline CDR1 and CDR2: MNHEY and SMNVEV (reference sequence). This CDR3 has 16 residues. V lost 7 bases, J lost 1 base, and 16 bases lay in between. CDR3 in amino acids: CASIGGARLNTGELFF. The DNA for the CDR3 is TGTGCCAGCATAGGGGGGGCTCGCTTGAACACCGGGGAGCTGTTTTTT.

The chain couples TRBV7-7 to TRBJ2-3, with D uncertain. Germline loops: CDR1 SSHAT, CDR2 FNYEAQ (reference sequence). The CDR3 consists of 15 residues. V gave up 3 bases and J gave up 0 bases, with 10 bases separating them. CDR3 nucleotides: TGTGCCAGCAGCTTTACTACTTCTAGCACAGATACGCAGTATTTT. Encoded protein: CASSFTTSSTDTQYF.

The chain combines TRBV3-1 with TRBJ2-2; TRBD1 agrees at 9 bases. V trimming: 3 bases; J trimming: 1 base; junction bases outside the gene matches: 0. The CDR3 runs 15 residues. CDR1 is LGHDT and CDR2 is YNNKEL in the germline V gene (reference sequence). CDR3 DNA sequence: TGTGCCAGCAGCCAGACAGGGGGGAACACCGGGGAGCTGTTTTTT. It specifies CASSQTGGNTGELFF.

V is TRBV4-1 and J is TRBJ1-4; D call uncertain. Germline V CDR1 and CDR2: MGHRA, YSYEKL. This CDR3 has 16 amino acids. Trimming removed 0 bases from V and 5 bases from J, with 13 bases in between. CDR3 in DNA: TGCGCCAGCAGCCAAGAACCCTGGACGGTGAATGAAAAACTGTTTTTT. Translated: CASSQEPWTVNEKLFF.

This clonotype was seen only a few times. This chain uses TRBV4-1 with TRBJ2-5; TRBD1 aligns across 10 bases. The germline V gene encodes CDR1 MGHRA and CDR2 YSYEKL. V shed 2 bases, J shed 7 bases, and the junction held 7 bases outside the gene matches. The CDR3 spans 15 residues. This CDR3 reads CASSQPVDRGGTQYF. CDR3 in DNA: TGCGCCAGCAGCCAACCAGTGGACAGGGGGGGGACCCAGTACTTC.

V usage is TRBV20-1 and J usage is TRBJ1-2; the D gene is possibly TRBD1 (5 bases). The CDR3 has 13 residues. The germline CDR1 and CDR2 sequences are DFQATT and SNEGSKA (reference sequence). The CDR3 nucleotides read TGCAGGCCCTCGGGAGGGGAAAGTGGTGGCTACACCTTC. It translates to CRPSGGESGGYTF.

The chain is built from TRBV6-5 and TRBJ2-2; perhaps TRBD1 as D (5 bases). V lost 2 bases and J lost 1, with 14 bases in between. This CDR3 spans 17 amino acids. The germline V gene encodes CDR1 MNHEY and CDR2 SVGAGI. The CDR3 loop is CASSYLFDSLNTGELFF. CDR3 in DNA: TGTGCCAGCAGTTACCTTTTTGACAGCCTGAACACCGGGGAGCTGTTTTTT.

This clonotype was counted once. The V and J genes are TRBV4-1 and TRBJ2-1, with 12 bases matching TRBD2. V shed 4 bases, J shed 6 bases, and the junction held 13 bases outside the gene matches. Looked up from germline, CDR1 is MGHRA and CDR2 is YSYEKL. The CDR3 totals 18 residues. CDR3 sequence reads: CASSRPLLAGGWSNEQFF. Written as DNA, the CDR3 is TGCGCCAGCAGCCGCCCACTTCTAGCGGGAGGGTGGAGCAATGAGCAGTTCTTC.

The sample holds a few counts of this clonotype. This chain links TRBV6-2 or TRBV6-3 with TRBJ2-5; D is uncertain. The CDR3 has 16 residues. Germline V lookup: CDR1 MNHEY, CDR2 SVGEGT. Trimming took off 0 bases at V and 7 bases at J, with 18 bases between the two ends. The CDR3, as DNA: TGTGCCAGCAGTTACTCCGTCCATGGGGATTACGGGACCCAGTACTTC. Amino acid sequence: CASSYSVHGDYGTQYF.